Here is one T cell receptor beta chain with its context. Antigen: not known. Trimming stripped 8 bases from V and 2 bases from J, with 12 bases between. Germline assignment: CDR1 LGHNT and CDR2 FRNRAP. The CDR3 has 14 residues. Data came from immunoSEQ multiplex PCR; TCRdb stores just in-frame clones and leaves some out. The table lists roughly 56,000 clones, roughly 89% of them singletons. The sample belongs to a study of OX40 agonist ivuxolimab in advanced cancers. Findings and caveats of the study: At doses 0.1 to 3.0 mg/kg, CD4+ and CD8+ clones expanded.

The chain has TRBV12-5 and TRBJ2-2; D is possibly TRBD1 (6 bases). The sample here was CD4+ or CD8+ T cells sorted from blood, taken in a trial of the OX40 agonist ivuxolimab. The clonotype was recovered from an adult with an advanced solid tumor such as melanoma, head and neck, liver or kidney cancer. The CDR3 loop reads CASRRDTNTGELFF. CDR3 in DNA: TGTGCTAGTCGCCGGGACACTAACACCGGGGAGCTGTTTTTT.